This passage covers 28 T cell receptor beta chains from one sample sequenced in a study of response to subunit inactivated influenza vaccine. TCRdb itself ran the RT-PCR reads through MiXCR, one entry per CDR3 protein. The sample lists roughly 650,000 distinct CDR3 sequences; 12% to 15% were seen once. Sequences were derived from PBMCs from blood, sampled 14 to 15 days before vaccination. The receptors come from a middle-aged man who received an inactivated influenza vaccine.

This chain links TRBV2 with TRBJ1-1, with D unresolved. V was shortened by 6 bases and J by 1 base, with 15 bases between the two germline ends. This CDR3 is built from 15 residues. Germline CDR1 SNHLY, CDR2 FYNNEI. Written as DNA, the CDR3 is TGTGCCAGCAGCCGGGCCCCTAGATCGAACACTGAAGCTTTCTTT. Its translation: CASSRAPRSNTEAFF.

The chain is built from TRBV20-1 and TRBJ2-3; 9 nucleotides line up with TRBD2. Per the germline V gene, CDR1 is DFQATT and CDR2 is SNEGSKA (reference sequence). This CDR3 has 14 residues. V was clipped by 4 bases and J by 3 bases; unmatched bases: 5. CDR3 sequence: CSAKGGRATDTQYF. CDR3 nucleotide sequence: TGCAGTGCTAAGGGCGGGAGGGCGACAGATACGCAGTATTTT.

The rearrangement uses TRBV10-3 and TRBJ2-5; D is uncertain. Trimming left V 6 bases short and J 4 bases short, with 15 bases between. CDR3 length equals 14 residues. Germline CDR1 reads ENHRY; CDR2 reads SYGVKD. The CDR3 reads CAISVEQRIETQYF. The CDR3 nucleotides read TGTGCCATCAGCGTAGAGCAAAGAATAGAGACCCAGTACTTC.

The CDR3 nucleotides are TGTGCCAGCAGCTTAAATCATGACAGGGGGCTGAACGAGCAGTACTTC. Translated, it gives CASSLNHDRGLNEQYF. The chain recombines TRBV7-9 with TRBJ2-7; 10 nucleotides match TRBD1. V trimming: 2 bases; J trimming: 5 bases; junction bases outside the gene matches: 9. CDR1 is SEHNR and CDR2 is FQNEAQ in the germline V gene (reference sequence). The CDR3 totals 16 residues.

This clonotype was found many times. The rearrangement joins TRBV29-1 to TRBJ1-1, with TRBD1 identical over 7 bases. The germline V gene has CDR1 SQVTM and CDR2 ANQGSEA. Trimming at V came to 7 bases and at J to 13 bases, leaving 18 bases not matched to a gene. The CDR3 is 13 residues long. The CDR3 region is CSARDRDSRMSFF. The CDR3 DNA is TGCAGCGCCAGAGACCGGGACAGCCGGATGAGTTTCTTT.

This clonotype was seen repeatedly, ten times or more. The chain is built from TRBV5-1 and TRBJ1-2; D ambiguous. There are 14 residues in the CDR3. Per the germline V gene, CDR1 is SGHRS and CDR2 is YFSETQ. Trimming pared 6 bases from V and 0 bases from J, leaving 12 bases between. CDR3 DNA sequence: TGCGCCAGCATGCCAGCGCCAACTAACTATGGCTACACCTTC. It specifies CASMPAPTNYGYTF.

The chain links TRBV15 to TRBJ2-7, with 7 positions matching TRBD1. The ends lost 2 bases at V and 3 bases at J; junction bases unmatched: 10. This CDR3 is built from 16 residues. Germline assignment: CDR1 LNHNV and CDR2 YYDKDF (reference sequence). The CDR3 bases are TGTGCCACCAGCAGATCCGACAGGGTATTATACTACGAGCAGTACTTC. It translates to CATSRSDRVLYYEQYF.

Concerning this clonotype: A much larger clonotype is one base distant, so this may be a read error. The chain carries TRBV7-8 and TRBJ2-5, with D perhaps TRBD1 (6 bases). The CDR3 consists of 15 residues. CDR1 is SGHVS and CDR2 is FQNEAQ in the germline V gene. The CDR3 DNA is TGTGCCAGCAGCATCCCTGGCAGGGGTGTGGAGACCCGGTACTTC. The encoded protein is CASSIPGRGVETRYF.

The J gene is TRBJ2-1, the V gene TRBV28; a possible D gene is TRBD1 (5 bases). The CDR3 is made up of 13 amino acids. In germline, CDR1 is MDHEN, CDR2 SYDVKM. Trimming removed 4 bases at V and 12 bases at J, with 16 bases between. The CDR3 nucleotides read TGTGCCAGCAGTTCAGGCAGGGCCCAGAGGCAGTTCTTC. This gives the protein CASSSGRAQRQFF. The full variable domain, completed using reference TRBV28 and TRBJ2-1, is DVKVTQSSRYLVKRTGEKVFLECVQDMDHENMFWYRQDPGLGLRLIYFSYDVKMKEKGDIPEGYSVSREKKERFSLILESASTNQTSMYLCASSSGRAQRQFFGPGTRLTVL.

This clonotype was seen at least ten times. The rearrangement uses TRBV29-1 and TRBJ1-2, with a tentative D call TRBD1 (5 bases). The germline V gene encodes CDR1 SQVTM and CDR2 ANQGSEA. The CDR3 spans 11 residues. V lost 4 bases and J 4 bases, leaving 7 bases between the germline ends. In nucleotides, the CDR3 is TGCAGCGTTGTGGGGGTCTATGGCTACACCTTC. Protein: CSVVGVYGYTF.

CDR3: CASSPAGYGYTF. DNA for the CDR3: TGTGCCAGCAGCCCAGCGGGTTATGGCTACACCTTC. The chain combines TRBV9 with TRBJ1-2; D is undetermined. Between the trimmed V and J ends, which lost 4 bases and 5 bases, there was a span of 9 bases. The CDR3 extends over 12 amino acids. Germline V gene sequence: CDR1 SGDLS, CDR2 YYNGEE.

The chain has TRBV7-6 and TRBJ2-1, with D possibly matching TRBD2 (5 bases). Trimming pared 0 bases from V and 8 bases from J, leaving 11 bases between. The germline gives CDR1 SGHVS, CDR2 FNYEAQ. The length of the CDR3 is 14 residues. Here the CDR3 reads CASSLAWSGDEQFF. Here the CDR3 DNA reads TGTGCCAGCAGCTTAGCGTGGTCCGGGGATGAGCAGTTCTTC.

This clonotype occurred a few times. The V call is TRBV6-5, the J call TRBJ1-1; D is uncertain. CDR3 length: 14 residues. Germline V gene data show CDR1 as MNHEY and CDR2 as SVGAGI. Between the trimmed V and J ends, which lost 0 bases and 7 bases, there was a span of 12 bases. This CDR3 is CASSYSGVWGEAFF. DNA for the CDR3: TGTGCCAGCAGTTACTCTGGAGTTTGGGGTGAAGCTTTCTTT.

DNA of the CDR3: TGCAGTGCAAGGAGGGGTTATGAGGGTTTTGATGGCTACACCTTC. Its protein is CSARRGYEGFDGYTF. This chain links TRBV20-1 with TRBJ1-2, with D tentatively TRBD1 (5 bases). The CDR3 is made up of 15 amino acids. Trimming stripped 6 bases from V and 6 bases from J, with 23 bases between. CDR1 DFQATT and CDR2 SNEGSKA come from the germline V gene (reference sequence).

The chain carries TRBV7-2 and TRBJ2-3; weak D call: TRBD2 (5 bases). Germline V CDR1 and CDR2: SGHTA, FQGNSA. V lost 5 bases and J lost 0, with 12 bases in between. The CDR3 runs to 15 residues. CDR3 in DNA: TGTGCCAGCAGCCTCGACGGGGTTAGCACAGATACGCAGTATTTT. Protein: CASSLDGVSTDTQYF. The full variable domain, completed using reference TRBV7-2 and TRBJ2-3, is GAGVSQSPSNKVTEKGKDVELRCDPISGHTALYWYRQSLGQGLEFLIYFQGNSAPDKSGLPSDRFSAERTGGSVSTLTIQRTQQEDSAVYLCASSLDGVSTDTQYFGPGTRLTVL.

About this clonotype itself: A read error is possible here, since a much larger clone lies one base away. This chain joins TRBV11-2 and TRBJ1-4, with D maybe TRBD1 (6 bases). V was clipped by 5 bases and J by 1 base, with 14 bases between them. CDR1 is SGHAT, CDR2 FQNNGV, per germline. This CDR3 spans 16 amino acids. CDR3 residues: CASSHARGRTNEKLFF. CDR3 DNA: TGTGCCAGCAGCCACGCGAGGGGGAGAACTAATGAAAAACTGTTTTTT.

This clonotype has only a few counts. The chain links TRBV7-8 to TRBJ2-5, with 13 positions matching TRBD2. The CDR3 is 19 amino acids. J was trimmed by 4 bases and V by 3 bases; bases with no gene match: 14. CDR1 is SGHVS, CDR2 FQNEAQ, per germline. The CDR3 reads CASSFPLGLAGVKGETQYF. DNA for the CDR3: TGTGCCAGCAGCTTCCCACTTGGACTAGCGGGAGTTAAGGGAGAGACCCAGTACTTC. Full variable domain (rest looked up from reference TRBV7-8 and TRBJ2-5): GAGVSQSPRYKVAKRGQDVALRCDPISGHVSLFWYQQALGQGPEFLTYFQNEAQLDKSGLPSDRFFAERPEGSVSTLKIQRTQQEDSAVYLCASSFPLGLAGVKGETQYFGPGTRLLVL.

The rearrangement uses TRBV5-1 and TRBJ1-3; 7 bases fit TRBD1. V lost 0 bases, J lost 4 bases, and 4 bases stayed unmatched. The CDR3 runs to 15 residues. CDR1 and CDR2 (germline): SGHRS, YFSETQ. CDR3 loop: CASSLDRDRGNTIYF. The CDR3 DNA sequence: TGCGCCAGCAGCTTGGACCGGGACAGAGGAAACACCATATATTTT.

The chain is built from TRBV27 and TRBJ2-7; D remains unclear. Germline lookup yields CDR1 MNHEY and CDR2 SMNVEV (reference sequence). The CDR3 sequence is 15 residues long. Trimming took 3 bases from V and 0 from J, leaving 12 bases between them. The CDR3 region is CASSLLYGNSYEQYF. The DNA of the CDR3 is TGTGCCAGCAGTTTGTTATACGGCAACTCCTACGAGCAGTACTTC.

This clonotype turned up a few times. The chain links TRBV7-2 to TRBJ2-5, with D possibly being TRBD1 or TRBD2 (5 bases each). CDR3 length equals 16 residues. The V end lost 7 bases, the J end lost 4 bases, and 22 bases lay between the germline ends. From germline, CDR1 is SGHTA and CDR2 FQGNSA. CDR3 bases: TGTGCCAGCACTCTATCCCGGGACCTAGCCCCAGAGACCCAGTACTTC. It codes for CASTLSRDLAPETQYF.

The chain links TRBV6-1 to TRBJ2-7; TRBD1 matches at 8 bases. The V gene end was trimmed by 7 bases and the J gene end by 1 base; junction bases not matched to a gene: 12. Germline V gives CDR1 MNHNS, CDR2 SASEGT. The CDR3 spans 16 residues. As DNA, the CDR3 is TGTGCCAGCACCTCATCACACCGGGACAGGTCCTACGAGCAGTACTTC. It codes for CASTSSHRDRSYEQYF.

The V and J genes are TRBV4-1 and TRBJ1-6, with TRBD1 as a possible D gene (6 bases). The V end lost 1 base, the J end lost 7 bases, and 17 bases lay between the germline ends. The CDR3 has 17 residues. In germline, CDR1 is MGHRA, CDR2 YSYEKL. The CDR3 protein is CASSQGGMGGGNSPLHF. CDR3 DNA sequence: TGCGCCAGCAGCCAAGGAGGTATGGGGGGCGGGAATTCACCCCTCCACTTT.

This chain uses TRBV7-9 with TRBJ2-7; TRBD2 matches 8 bases. The J segment lost 0 bases and the V segment lost 8 bases, leaving 9 bases of the junction unmatched. The CDR3 runs to 15 residues. The germline gives CDR1 SEHNR, CDR2 FQNEAQ (reference sequence). CDR3 sequence: CASGVGGGHSYEQYF. CDR3 sequence (DNA): TGTGCCAGCGGGGTTGGCGGGGGGCACTCCTACGAGCAGTACTTC. Full variable domain (rest looked up from reference TRBV7-9 and TRBJ2-7): DTGVSQNPRHKITKRGQNVTFRCDPISEHNRLYWYRQTLGQGPEFLTYFQNEAQLEKSRLLSDRFSAERPKGSFSTLEIQRTEQGDSAMYLCASGVGGGHSYEQYFGPGTRLTVT.

This clonotype showed up just a few times. The V and J genes are TRBV6-5 and TRBJ2-7; 10 nucleotides line up with TRBD2. CDR1 and CDR2 from the germline V gene are MNHEY and SVGAGI. Trimming removed 2 bases from V and 7 bases from J; junction bases left unmatched: 11. The CDR3 contains 16 residues. CDR3 sequence reads: CASSYTPSGSMGEQYF. The CDR3 DNA reads as TGTGCCAGCAGTTACACCCCTAGCGGGAGTATGGGTGAGCAGTACTTC.

The chain combines TRBV6-2 or TRBV6-3 with TRBJ2-2; 7 bases line up with TRBD1. Trimming removed 1 base from V and 3 bases from J; junction bases left unmatched: 8. This CDR3 contains 17 residues. Per germline, CDR1 MNHEY and CDR2 SVGEGT. In DNA, the CDR3 is TGTGCCAGCAGTTACTTCCTGGGACAGACTTACACCGGGGAGCTGTTTTTT. It yields the protein CASSYFLGQTYTGELFF.

This clonotype was detected a few times. The chain carries TRBV10-3 and TRBJ2-7; TRBD1 matches 7 bases. With V trimmed by 7 bases and J by 11 bases, 14 bases remained unmatched. CDR3 length: 13 residues. CDR1 is ENHRY, CDR2 SYGVKD, per germline. CDR3 loop: CAINDRDSNKKYF. In DNA, the CDR3 is TGTGCCATCAATGATCGGGACAGCAACAAAAAGTACTTC.

This clonotype was counted between two and nine times. The gene calls are TRBV12-3 or TRBV12-4 and TRBJ2-7; no definite D call. The CDR3 covers 14 residues. Trimming took 3 bases from V and 0 from J, leaving 9 bases between them. As DNA, the CDR3 is TGTGCCAGCAGTTTGAGGCAGGTCTCCTACGAGCAGTACTTC. Its translation: CASSLRQVSYEQYF.

This clonotype occurred a few times. The chain links TRBV10-3 to TRBJ2-5; 10 nucleotides line up with TRBD1. The germline V gene has CDR1 ENHRY and CDR2 SYGVKD. V lost 6 bases, J lost 7 bases, and 8 bases stayed unmatched. The CDR3 loop spans 14 amino acids. This chain's CDR3 is CAIRPGQGSATQYF. The CDR3 DNA follows: TGTGCCATCAGGCCGGGACAGGGGTCGGCGACCCAGTACTTC.